This TCR beta chain was obtained from a study of T cells expressing NK-cell markers. TCRdb re-called the 5' RACE reads; one entry per CDR3 protein, DNA not given. The table lists more than 400,000 distinct CDR3 sequences. CDR3 size: 15 residues. The germline gives CDR1 SQVTM, CDR2 ANQGSEA. The TCR sequence derives from a woman between 18 and 70 years old in good health. Sequenced input: blood T cells: a sorted CD56 or NKG2C T cell subset, CD4+ or CD8+ T cells, or bulk PBMC T cells (not recorded which). V usage is TRBV29-1 and J usage is TRBJ2-1; the D call of TRBD2 rests on TCRdb alone, since no DNA is present to check it. CDR3 protein: CSVSRRRGVGDEQFF.